The rows below give T cell receptor beta chains drawn from one sample of a study of PD-1 blockade in classical Hodgkin lymphoma. TCRdb's table, derived via immunoSEQ multiplex PCR, lists solely in-frame clones and lacks some. In the table there are approximately 84,000 clones, more than 80% of which are singletons. Sequencing was performed on peripheral blood mononuclear cells (PBMCs), taken before the fourth cycle of nivolumab. These receptors all come from a human donor with classical Hodgkin lymphoma. Each CDR3 is given with its conserved first and last residue. Fields, in order: V gene, clone size, D gene, J gene, CDR3 DNA, CDR3 protein. D genes are given only for firm matches. Part of the rows lack a size; the others show once, few, many or a class for expanded clones.

V gene: TRBV11-2
clone size: .
D gene: TRBD1
J gene: TRBJ2-7
CDR3 DNA: TGTGCCAGCAGCTTAGTAGGGGACAGCCAATACGAGCAGTACTTC
CDR3 protein: CASSLVGDSQYEQYF

V gene: TRBV10-3
clone size: .
D gene: TRBD1
J gene: TRBJ2-1
CDR3 DNA: TGTGCCATCAGTGGACAGGGGTTAAATGAGCAGTTCTTC
CDR3 protein: CAISGQGLNEQFF

V gene: TRBV27
clone size: .
D gene: .
J gene: TRBJ2-6
CDR3 DNA: TGTGCCAGCAGTTTAGGGCAGGGGATAGGCTCTGGGGCCAACGTCCTGACTTTC
CDR3 protein: CASSLGQGIGSGANVLTF

V gene: TRBV30
clone size: .
D gene: TRBD1
J gene: TRBJ1-2
CDR3 DNA: TGTGCCTGGAGCCCGGGACAGGATCGGGGAAACTATGGCTACACCTTC
CDR3 protein: CAWSPGQDRGNYGYTF

V gene: TRBV5-1
clone size: .
D gene: .
J gene: TRBJ2-7
CDR3 DNA: TGCGCCAGCAGCTTGGTGCCAGCCTCCTACGAGCAGTACTTC
CDR3 protein: CASSLVPASYEQYF

V gene: TRBV10-3
clone size: .
D gene: .
J gene: TRBJ1-1
CDR3 DNA: TGTGCCATCAGTGAAGGGGATAGAGCTTTCTTT
CDR3 protein: CAISEGDRAFF

V gene: TRBV10-3
clone size: .
D gene: TRBD1
J gene: TRBJ1-1
CDR3 DNA: TGTGCCATCAGTGGGGACAGCTTAAACACTGAAGCTTTCTTT
CDR3 protein: CAISGDSLNTEAFF

V gene: TRBV7-9
clone size: .
D gene: .
J gene: TRBJ2-2
CDR3 DNA: TGTGCCAGCAGCACACCGGGCCCGGTAGGGGAGCTGTTTTTT
CDR3 protein: CASSTPGPVGELFF

V gene: TRBV7-6
clone size: .
D gene: TRBD2
J gene: TRBJ2-1
CDR3 DNA: TGTGCCAGCAGCTTCGGACTAGCGGGCTACAATGAGCAGTTCTTC
CDR3 protein: CASSFGLAGYNEQFF

V gene: TRBV7-2
clone size: .
D gene: TRBD1
J gene: TRBJ2-1
CDR3 DNA: TGTGCCAGCAGCCCGAGGACAGGGTCAACTGATGAGCAGTTCTTC
CDR3 protein: CASSPRTGSTDEQFF

V gene: TRBV18
clone size: .
D gene: .
J gene: TRBJ1-5
CDR3 DNA: TGTGCCAGCTCACCCGCGTCCTATCAGCCCCAGCATTTT
CDR3 protein: CASSPASYQPQHF

V gene: TRBV5-1
clone size: .
D gene: TRBD1
J gene: TRBJ2-6
CDR3 DNA: TGCGCCAGCAGCCCCCGTCCGGTCGGACAGGCGTCTTCTGGGGCCAACGTCCTGACTTTC
CDR3 protein: CASSPRPVGQASSGANVLTF

V gene: TRBV18
clone size: once
D gene: .
J gene: TRBJ2-7
CDR3 DNA: TGTGCCAGCTCACCAGCCTGGCACTTGAGCTCCTACGAGCAGTACTTC
CDR3 protein: CASSPAWHLSSYEQYF

V gene: TRBV7-2
clone size: .
D gene: .
J gene: TRBJ1-5
CDR3 DNA: TGTGCCAGCAGCCCTGGGTCCCGACCTCATCAGCCCCAGCATTTT
CDR3 protein: CASSPGSRPHQPQHF

V gene: TRBV9
clone size: .
D gene: .
J gene: TRBJ2-7
CDR3 DNA: TGTGCCAGCAGCGTAGGAGAGCCCTACGAGCAGTACTTC
CDR3 protein: CASSVGEPYEQYF

V gene: TRBV9
clone size: .
D gene: .
J gene: TRBJ2-3
CDR3 DNA: TGTGCCAGCAGCGTAAGAGGGGAGGGGGCTAGCGGCCTCAGAGATACGCAGTATTTT
CDR3 protein: CASSVRGEGASGLRDTQYF

V gene: TRBV9
clone size: .
D gene: TRBD1
J gene: TRBJ1-4
CDR3 DNA: TGTGCCAGCAGCGTAGGGACAGGGAGCGAAAAACTGTTTTTT
CDR3 protein: CASSVGTGSEKLFF

V gene: TRBV14
clone size: .
D gene: .
J gene: TRBJ1-1
CDR3 DNA: TGTGCCAGCACCGGTGGACTCCACACTGAAGCTTTCTTT
CDR3 protein: CASTGGLHTEAFF

V gene: TRBV7-9
clone size: .
D gene: .
J gene: TRBJ2-2
CDR3 DNA: TGTGCCAGCAGCCCCCGGGACCTGAGGACCGGGGAGCTGTTTTTT
CDR3 protein: CASSPRDLRTGELFF

V gene: TRBV9
clone size: .
D gene: .
J gene: TRBJ2-5
CDR3 DNA: TGTGCCAGCAGCGGGGCAGAATTTCAGGGCGAGACCCAGTACTTC
CDR3 protein: CASSGAEFQGETQYF

V gene: TRBV29-1
clone size: .
D gene: .
J gene: TRBJ2-7
CDR3 DNA: TGCAGCGTTGAATCAGGGGGGTACGAGCAGTACTTC
CDR3 protein: CSVESGGYEQYF

V gene: TRBV19
clone size: .
D gene: TRBD2
J gene: TRBJ2-2
CDR3 DNA: TGTGCCAGTAGACAGCTAGCGGGAGGGACCGGGGAGCTGTTTTTT
CDR3 protein: CASRQLAGGTGELFF

V gene: TRBV7-2
clone size: few
D gene: .
J gene: TRBJ2-5
CDR3 DNA: TGTGCCAGCAGCTGGGGGGAGGAGACCCAGTACTTC
CDR3 protein: CASSWGEETQYF

V gene: TRBV6-1
clone size: .
D gene: .
J gene: TRBJ2-5
CDR3 DNA: TGTGCCAGCAGGACAGACCCGTACCAAGAGACCCAGTACTTC
CDR3 protein: CASRTDPYQETQYF

V gene: TRBV11-2
clone size: .
D gene: .
J gene: TRBJ2-1
CDR3 DNA: TGTGCCAGCAACCTACTCCCCAGTCCCTACAATGAGCAGTTCTTC
CDR3 protein: CASNLLPSPYNEQFF

V gene: TRBV28
clone size: .
D gene: .
J gene: TRBJ2-7
CDR3 DNA: TGTGCCAGCAGTTTTCCTGGCACCGGCTACGAGCAGTACTTC
CDR3 protein: CASSFPGTGYEQYF

V gene: TRBV7-2
clone size: few
D gene: .
J gene: TRBJ2-7
CDR3 DNA: TGTGCCAGCAGCTTCTTCGGGGGCGAGCAGTACTTC
CDR3 protein: CASSFFGGEQYF

V gene: TRBV30
clone size: few
D gene: .
J gene: TRBJ1-1
CDR3 DNA: TGTGCCTGGAGTCCAGGGACACCGAGGGCTTTCTTT
CDR3 protein: CAWSPGTPRAFF

V gene: TRBV2
clone size: .
D gene: TRBD1
J gene: TRBJ1-1
CDR3 DNA: TGTGCCAGCAGTGAACAGGGGGCAATGAACACTGAAGCTTTCTTT
CDR3 protein: CASSEQGAMNTEAFF

V gene: TRBV4-2
clone size: .
D gene: .
J gene: TRBJ1-1
CDR3 DNA: TGTGCCAGCAGCCGGAACCAGGGTTCTGATGAAGCTTTCTTT
CDR3 protein: CASSRNQGSDEAFF

V gene: TRBV5-4
clone size: .
D gene: .
J gene: TRBJ2-1
CDR3 DNA: TGTGCCAGCAGCTTGGGCGGAGCGGATGAGCAGTTCTTC
CDR3 protein: CASSLGGADEQFF

V gene: TRBV14
clone size: .
D gene: TRBD1
J gene: TRBJ1-1
CDR3 DNA: TGTGCCAGCAGCCAAGTCAGGGGGCGCGGCCCTAGGGTCACTGAAGCTTTCTTT
CDR3 protein: CASSQVRGRGPRVTEAFF

V gene: TRBV5-4
clone size: .
D gene: .
J gene: TRBJ1-5
CDR3 DNA: TGTGCCAGCAGCAGAGACAGAAACCCGAATCAGCCCCAGCATTTT
CDR3 protein: CASSRDRNPNQPQHF

V gene: TRBV5-6
clone size: .
D gene: TRBD2
J gene: TRBJ2-7
CDR3 DNA: TGTGCCAGCAGCACGCTGAGGCTAGCGGGAGGGCCTTCTCGCTACGAGCAGTACTTC
CDR3 protein: CASSTLRLAGGPSRYEQYF

V gene: TRBV10-3
clone size: .
D gene: TRBD1
J gene: TRBJ1-4
CDR3 DNA: TGTGCCATCACTGAAGGGGGCGGAGGAGGTGAAAAACTGTTTTTT
CDR3 protein: CAITEGGGGGEKLFF

V gene: TRBV10-3
clone size: once
D gene: TRBD1
J gene: TRBJ2-1
CDR3 DNA: TGTGCCATCAGTGCCTCGCCGGGACAGGGGGTACGTAATGAGCAGTTCTTC
CDR3 protein: CAISASPGQGVRNEQFF

V gene: TRBV9
clone size: .
D gene: .
J gene: TRBJ1-4
CDR3 DNA: TGTGCCAGCAGCCTTGGACAAGCAACTAATGAAAAACTGTTTTTT
CDR3 protein: CASSLGQATNEKLFF

V gene: TRBV6-5
clone size: .
D gene: .
J gene: TRBJ2-7
CDR3 DNA: TGTGCCAGCAGAGGACAGACCCCCGGGGGCTACGAGCAGTACTTC
CDR3 protein: CASRGQTPGGYEQYF

V gene: TRBV5-4
clone size: .
D gene: TRBD2
J gene: TRBJ2-2
CDR3 DNA: TGTGCCAGCAGCTTGGGCGGGAGGGCCCCCCAAGCCGGGGAGCTGTTTTTT
CDR3 protein: CASSLGGRAPQAGELFF

V gene: TRBV30
clone size: once
D gene: .
J gene: TRBJ2-1
CDR3 DNA: TGTGCCTGGAGTAGAATTCCCAATGAGCAGTTCTTC
CDR3 protein: CAWSRIPNEQFF

V gene: TRBV6-1
clone size: few
D gene: .
J gene: TRBJ1-1
CDR3 DNA: TGTGCCAGCAGTTTATACGAGACTGAAGCTTTCTTT
CDR3 protein: CASSLYETEAFF